A single sample is the source of the 19 T cell receptor beta chains below, sequenced in a study of OX40 agonist ivuxolimab in advanced cancers. Generated by immunoSEQ multiplex PCR, the TCRdb table keeps only in-frame clones and is missing some. This sample has 70,000 or so clones, with 86% found just once. This material consisted of CD4+ or CD8+ T cells sorted from blood, taken in a trial of the OX40 agonist ivuxolimab. The receptors come from an adult with an advanced solid tumor such as melanoma, head and neck, liver or kidney cancer.

This sequence joins TRBV28 and TRBJ2-7; 7 nucleotides align to TRBD2. With 6 bases clipped from V and 0 bases from J, the junction kept 8 bases outside the gene matches. This CDR3 is 15 amino acids long. Looked up from germline, CDR1 is MDHEN and CDR2 is SYDVKM. The DNA of the CDR3 is TGTGCCAGCAGCTCCGGGACTAAAGTCTCCTACGAGCAGTACTTC. It is translated as CASSSGTKVSYEQYF.

The chain carries TRBV7-3 and TRBJ1-1; tentatively, D is TRBD1 (6 bases). V was clipped by 2 bases and J by 7 bases, with 23 bases between them. The CDR3 is 17 residues long. Germline CDR1 SGHTA, CDR2 FQGTGA. The CDR3 nucleotides are TGTGCCAGCAGCTTAGACGGCCAGGGGCTTGGCGCGTATGAAGCTTTCTTT. Translating gives CASSLDGQGLGAYEAFF.

This clone was seen a single time. This rearrangement joins TRBV7-2 to TRBJ2-4; 8 bases match TRBD2. With 2 bases clipped from V and 0 bases from J, the junction kept 3 bases outside the gene matches. This CDR3 is built from 16 residues. Germline CDR1 and CDR2: SGHTA and FQGNSA. CDR3 bases: TGTGCCAGCAGCTTAACTAGCGGTTTAGCCAAAAACATTCAGTACTTC. It yields the protein CASSLTSGLAKNIQYF.

The chain recombines TRBV30 with TRBJ2-5; 7 bases line up with TRBD1. The CDR3 runs 12 residues. Losses at the gene ends were 4 bases for V and 4 bases for J; bases not matched to a gene: 3. Looked up from germline, CDR1 is GTSNPN and CDR2 is SVGIG (reference sequence). This CDR3 reads CAWTQGRETQYF. The DNA for the CDR3 is TGTGCCTGGACACAGGGGCGAGAGACCCAGTACTTC.

The V call is TRBV7-9, the J call TRBJ1-4, with D maybe TRBD1 (5 bases). Per germline, CDR1 SEHNR and CDR2 FQNEAQ (reference sequence). The V gene lost 7 bases and the J gene lost 7 bases, with 16 bases spanning the gap. The CDR3 totals 14 residues. CDR3 bases: TGTGCCAGCACCTTTAGACAGTCTGGTGAAAAACTGTTTTTT. Translated: CASTFRQSGEKLFF.

Points on this clone: The sample holds other DNA sequences that translate to the same CDR3. V is TRBV7-3 and J is TRBJ2-5; D possibly matches TRBD1 or TRBD2 (5 bases each). The CDR3 loop spans 11 amino acids. Trimming stripped 5 bases from V and 7 bases from J, with 8 bases between. The V gene's germline CDR1 is SGHTA and CDR2 FQGTGA. DNA for the CDR3: TGTGCCAGCAGCGGGGGTGGGACCCAGTACTTC. Its translation is CASSGGGTQYF. Full variable domain (remainder filled in from reference TRBV7-3 and TRBJ2-5): GAGVSQTPSNKVTEKGKYVELRCDPISGHTALYWYRQSLGQGPEFLIYFQGTGAADDSGLPNDRFFAVRPEGSVSTLKIQRTERGDSAVYLCASSGGGTQYFGPGTRLLVL.

The CDR3: CASTLQGARGYTF. In DNA form, the CDR3 reads TGTGCCAGCACCCTACAGGGGGCGCGGGGCTACACCTTC. The V gene is TRBV6-6, the J gene TRBJ1-2; 9 positions agree with TRBD1. This CDR3 is built from 13 residues. J lost 8 bases, V lost 7 bases, and 8 bases had no gene match. Germline lookup yields CDR1 MNHNY and CDR2 SVGAGI (reference sequence).

The J gene is TRBJ2-7, the V gene TRBV11-3; D not certain. The V and J ends lost 5 bases and 0 bases respectively, with 14 bases between them. Germline V gives CDR1 SGHNT, CDR2 YENEEA. This CDR3 spans 15 amino acids. The CDR3 is CASSRTGLPSYEQYF. In DNA, the CDR3 is TGTGCCAGCAGCCGTACCGGTCTTCCCTCCTACGAGCAGTACTTC.

This chain connects TRBV2 to TRBJ2-7; D unresolved. Germline loops: CDR1 SNHLY, CDR2 FYNNEI. Trimming left V 6 bases short and J 3 bases short, with 15 bases between. The CDR3 consists of 14 residues. This CDR3 is CASRKGTLGYEQYF. The CDR3, as DNA: TGTGCCAGCAGGAAGGGTACTCTCGGCTACGAGCAGTACTTC.

For the CDR3, the DNA is TGCGCCAGCAGCTCGGGCCACGGGGGAACGGGAGGGCCTTTCTACGAGCAGTACTTC. Translation gives CASSSGHGGTGGPFYEQYF. The genes are TRBV5-1 and TRBJ2-7; 8 nucleotides line up with TRBD2. CDR1 is SGHRS and CDR2 is YFSETQ in the germline V gene. After removal of 3 bases from V and 3 bases from J, the junction contained 20 bases not matched to a gene. This CDR3 region has 19 residues.

This clone came up once. This chain connects TRBV5-1 to TRBJ1-4; 11 bases agree with TRBD1. Germline loops: CDR1 SGHRS, CDR2 YFSETQ. The CDR3 is made up of 14 amino acids. V was pared by 7 bases and J by 10 bases, with 9 bases of the junction left unmatched. CDR3: CASSRGQGAGKLFF. CDR3 DNA sequence: TGCGCCAGCTCAAGAGGACAGGGGGCGGGAAAACTGTTTTTT.

The CDR3 DNA sequence: TGTGCCAGCGCGGTAGAGACGGGACGGGTAGCTTTCTTT. Translating it yields CASAVETGRVAFF. The genes are TRBV6-4 and TRBJ1-1, with D possibly matching TRBD1 (5 bases). V dropped 8 bases and J dropped 10 bases, with 20 bases sitting between them. Per germline, CDR1 MRHNA and CDR2 SNTAGT. The CDR3 consists of 13 residues.

This chain joins TRBV4-1 and TRBJ2-3, with unresolved D. Germline CDR1 and CDR2: MGHRA and YSYEKL. The length of the CDR3 is 13 residues. The V gene lost 0 bases and the J gene lost 7 bases, with 8 bases spanning the gap. This chain's CDR3 is CASSQDLGNTQYF. CDR3 nucleotide sequence: TGCGCCAGCAGCCAAGACTTGGGGAATACGCAGTATTTT.

This clone was counted a few times. The chain joins TRBV6-1 to TRBJ2-5; D ambiguous. V was cut by 7 bases and J by 2 bases, with 11 bases left in between. The CDR3 totals 13 residues. Germline V gene sequence: CDR1 MNHNS, CDR2 SASEGT. This CDR3 is CASTDWGQETQYF. The CDR3 DNA sequence: TGTGCCAGCACAGACTGGGGACAAGAGACCCAGTACTTC.

The count of this clone is one. The V call is TRBV18, the J call TRBJ2-5, with unresolved D. V was pared by 0 bases and J by 4 bases, with 6 bases between. Germline V CDR1 and CDR2: KGHSH, LQKENI. The CDR3 has 13 residues. This CDR3 reads CASSPPIVETQYF. CDR3 DNA: TGTGCCAGCTCACCACCGATAGTAGAGACCCAGTACTTC.

The chain couples TRBV28 to TRBJ2-7, with TRBD1 identical over 9 bases. V dropped 6 bases and J dropped 5; count of bases not matched to a gene: 14. The CDR3 consists of 16 residues. Germline V CDR1 and CDR2: MDHEN, SYDVKM. CDR3 DNA: TGTGCCAGCAGCCCGCAGGCCCGGGACAGGGTCCACGAGCAGTACTTC. Its protein product is CASSPQARDRVHEQYF.

The V and J genes are TRBV5-1 and TRBJ2-3, with D possibly TRBD1 on 6 matching bases. The germline V gene encodes CDR1 SGHRS and CDR2 YFSETQ. This CDR3 comprises 13 residues. The V and J ends lost 5 bases and 4 bases respectively, with 11 bases between them. The CDR3 nucleotides are TGCGCCAGCAGGGGGGCTGTGCCAGATACGCAGTATTTT. Translating gives CASRGAVPDTQYF.

This clone was detected only once. This chain joins TRBV7-3 and TRBJ2-2, with D possibly TRBD1 on 5 matching bases. CDR3 length equals 16 residues. Germline-derived CDR1 and CDR2 are SGHTA and FQGTGA. V dropped 2 bases and J dropped 0 bases, with 10 bases sitting between them. In nucleotides, the CDR3 is TGTGCCAGCAGCTTACGGGCAGGGACGAACACCGGGGAGCTGTTTTTT. Residues: CASSLRAGTNTGELFF.

As for this clone: Other DNA sequences from this sample encode an identical CDR3 as well. The rearrangement uses TRBV18 and TRBJ1-2, with D maybe TRBD1 (6 bases). Deletions cut 3 bases from V and 1 base from J, with 6 bases between. This CDR3 contains 13 residues. CDR1 is KGHSH, CDR2 LQKENI, per germline. The CDR3 reads CASSPDSNYGYTF. CDR3 coding DNA: TGTGCCAGCTCACCGGACAGTAACTATGGCTACACCTTC.